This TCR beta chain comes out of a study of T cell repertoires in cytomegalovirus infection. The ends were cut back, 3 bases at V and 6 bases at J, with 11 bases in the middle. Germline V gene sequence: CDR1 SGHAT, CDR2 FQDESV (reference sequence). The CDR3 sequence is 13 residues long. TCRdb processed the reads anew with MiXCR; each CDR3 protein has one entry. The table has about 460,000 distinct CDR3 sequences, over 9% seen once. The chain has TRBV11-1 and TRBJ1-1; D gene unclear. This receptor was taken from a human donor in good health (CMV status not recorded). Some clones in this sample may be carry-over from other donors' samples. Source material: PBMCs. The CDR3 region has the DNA TGTGCCAGCAGCTTCGGCTACAGCGCTGAAGCTTTCTTT. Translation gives CASSFGYSAEAFF.